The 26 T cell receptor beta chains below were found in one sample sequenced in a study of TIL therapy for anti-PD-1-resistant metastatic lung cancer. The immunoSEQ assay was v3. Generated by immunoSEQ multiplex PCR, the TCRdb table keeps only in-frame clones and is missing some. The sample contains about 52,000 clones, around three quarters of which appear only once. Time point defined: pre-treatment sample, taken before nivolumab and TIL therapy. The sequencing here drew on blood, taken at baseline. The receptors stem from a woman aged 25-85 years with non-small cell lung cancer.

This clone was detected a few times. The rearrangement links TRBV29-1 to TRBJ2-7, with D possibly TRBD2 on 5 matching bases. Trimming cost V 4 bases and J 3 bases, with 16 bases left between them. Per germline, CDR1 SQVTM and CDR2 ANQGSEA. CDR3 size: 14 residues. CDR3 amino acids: CSVVGGSDNYEQYF. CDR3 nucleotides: TGCAGCGTTGTTGGAGGTAGCGACAACTACGAGCAGTACTTC.

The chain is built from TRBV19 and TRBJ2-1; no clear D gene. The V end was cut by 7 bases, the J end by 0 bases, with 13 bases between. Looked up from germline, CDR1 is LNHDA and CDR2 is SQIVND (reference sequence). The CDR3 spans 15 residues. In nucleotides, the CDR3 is TGTGCCAGTAAAATAGGAGCCCTCTCCTACAATGAGCAGTTCTTC. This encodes CASKIGALSYNEQFF. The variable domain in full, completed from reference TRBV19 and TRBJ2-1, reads DGGITQSPKYLFRKEGQNVTLSCEQNLNHDAMYWYRQDPGQGLRLIYYSQIVNDFQKGDIAEGYSVSREKKESFPLTVTSAQKNPTAFYLCASKIGALSYNEQFFGPGTRLTVL.

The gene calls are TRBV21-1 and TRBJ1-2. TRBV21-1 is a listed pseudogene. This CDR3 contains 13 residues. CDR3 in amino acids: CASPEILNYGYTF. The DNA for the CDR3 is TGTGCCAGCCCAGAAATACTTAACTATGGCTACACCTTC.

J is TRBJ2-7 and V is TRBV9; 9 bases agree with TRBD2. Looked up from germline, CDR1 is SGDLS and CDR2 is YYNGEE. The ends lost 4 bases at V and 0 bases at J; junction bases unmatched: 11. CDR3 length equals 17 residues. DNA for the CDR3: TGTGCCAGCAGCCCTAGTGGCGCTAGCGGGGACTCCTACGAGCAGTACTTC. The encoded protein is CASSPSGASGDSYEQYF.

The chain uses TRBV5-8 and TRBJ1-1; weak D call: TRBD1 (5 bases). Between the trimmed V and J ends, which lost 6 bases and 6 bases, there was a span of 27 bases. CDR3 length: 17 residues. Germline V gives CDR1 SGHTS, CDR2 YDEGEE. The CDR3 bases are TGTGCCAGCATCCTGGGGCGACGGAAGGCTTGGACGCCTGAAGCTTTCTTT. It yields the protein CASILGRRKAWTPEAFF.

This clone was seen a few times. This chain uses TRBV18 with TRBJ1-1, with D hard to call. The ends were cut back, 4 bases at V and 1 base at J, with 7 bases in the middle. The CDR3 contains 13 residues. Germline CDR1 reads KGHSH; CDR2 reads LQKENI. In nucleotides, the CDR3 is TGTGCCAGCTCACTTCAGGAGAACACTGAAGCTTTCTTT. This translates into CASSLQENTEAFF.

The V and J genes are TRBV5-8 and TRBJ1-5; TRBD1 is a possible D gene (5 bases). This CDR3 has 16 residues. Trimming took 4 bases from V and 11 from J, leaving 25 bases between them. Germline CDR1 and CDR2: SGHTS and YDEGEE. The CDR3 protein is CASSNYMGTPDVTQHF. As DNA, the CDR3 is TGTGCCAGCAGCAACTATATGGGGACCCCAGATGTTACCCAGCATTTT.

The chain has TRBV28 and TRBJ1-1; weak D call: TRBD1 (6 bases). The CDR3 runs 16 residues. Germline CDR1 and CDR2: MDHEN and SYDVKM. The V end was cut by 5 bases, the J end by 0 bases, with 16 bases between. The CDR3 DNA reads TGTGCCAGCAGTCCGCGCGGGGGCTCCCTGAACACTGAAGCTTTCTTT. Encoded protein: CASSPRGGSLNTEAFF. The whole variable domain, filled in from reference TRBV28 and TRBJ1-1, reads DVKVTQSSRYLVKRTGEKVFLECVQDMDHENMFWYRQDPGLGLRLIYFSYDVKMKEKGDIPEGYSVSREKKERFSLILESASTNQTSMYLCASSPRGGSLNTEAFFGQGTRLTVV.

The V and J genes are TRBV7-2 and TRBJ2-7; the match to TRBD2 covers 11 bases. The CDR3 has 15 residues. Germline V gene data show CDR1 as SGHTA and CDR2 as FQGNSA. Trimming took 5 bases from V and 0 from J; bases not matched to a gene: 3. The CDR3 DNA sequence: TGTGCCAGCAGCCGACTAGCGGGGTACTCCTACGAGCAGTACTTC. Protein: CASSRLAGYSYEQYF.

The CDR3 DNA is TGTGCCAGCAGCTTAGTCCGGGACAGGGGGGGCGAGCAGTACTTC. Translated: CASSLVRDRGGEQYF. The chain links TRBV7-2 to TRBJ2-7; 11 bases are shared with TRBD1. The CDR3 has 15 amino acids. V shed 1 base and J 6 bases; nucleotides not matched to a gene: 5. From germline, CDR1 is SGHTA and CDR2 FQGNSA.

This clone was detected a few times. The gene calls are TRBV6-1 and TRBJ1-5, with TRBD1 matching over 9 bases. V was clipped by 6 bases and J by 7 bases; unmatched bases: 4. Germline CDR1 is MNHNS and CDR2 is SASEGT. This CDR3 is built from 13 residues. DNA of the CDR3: TGTGCCAGCAGGGGGACAGGGCAACAGCCCCAGCATTTT. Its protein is CASRGTGQQPQHF.

CDR3 region: CASSGRAGSYEQYF. CDR3 DNA sequence: TGTGCCAGCAGTGGGAGGGCAGGCTCCTACGAGCAGTACTTC. This chain links TRBV2 with TRBJ2-7, with a tentative D call TRBD2 (6 bases). V was trimmed by 4 bases and J by 0 bases, leaving 10 bases between them. The germline CDR1 and CDR2 sequences are SNHLY and FYNNEI. The CDR3 extends over 14 amino acids.

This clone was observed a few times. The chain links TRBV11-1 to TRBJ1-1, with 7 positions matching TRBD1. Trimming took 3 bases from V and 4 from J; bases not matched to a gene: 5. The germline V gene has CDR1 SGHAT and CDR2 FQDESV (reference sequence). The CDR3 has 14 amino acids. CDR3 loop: CASSLGRGSTEAFF. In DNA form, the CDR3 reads TGTGCCAGCAGCTTGGGCAGGGGGTCCACTGAAGCTTTCTTT.

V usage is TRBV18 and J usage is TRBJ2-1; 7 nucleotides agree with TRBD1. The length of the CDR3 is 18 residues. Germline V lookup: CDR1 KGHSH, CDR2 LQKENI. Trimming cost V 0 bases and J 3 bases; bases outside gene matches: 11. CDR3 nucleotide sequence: TGTGCCAGCTCACCACCGCGACAGACAGGGACCTTCTACAATGAGCAGTTCTTC. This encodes CASSPPRQTGTFYNEQFF.

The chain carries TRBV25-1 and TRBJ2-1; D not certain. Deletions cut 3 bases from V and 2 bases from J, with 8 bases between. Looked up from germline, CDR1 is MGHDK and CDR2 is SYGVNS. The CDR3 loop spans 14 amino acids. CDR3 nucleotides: TGTGCCAGCAGTGACCCAGGTACCTACAATGAGCAGTTCTTC. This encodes CASSDPGTYNEQFF.

CDR3 region: CASRPALISSGANVLTF. The CDR3 DNA is TGTGCCAGCAGACCCGCGCTAATCAGCTCTGGGGCCAACGTCCTGACTTTC. The V call is TRBV27, the J call TRBJ2-6; no firm D call. Trimming removed 6 bases at V and 0 bases at J, with 15 bases between. Germline loops: CDR1 MNHEY, CDR2 SMNVEV (reference sequence). The CDR3 covers 17 residues.

CDR3 in amino acids: CASRGLAGADTQYF. DNA for the CDR3: TGTGCCAGTAGAGGACTAGCGGGTGCAGATACGCAGTATTTT. This sequence joins TRBV19 and TRBJ2-3; 11 bases are a match to TRBD2. This CDR3 has 14 residues. Germline trimming cut 6 bases from V and 4 bases from J; bases unmatched to any gene: 3. Germline V gene lookup returns CDR1 LNHDA and CDR2 SQIVND (reference sequence).

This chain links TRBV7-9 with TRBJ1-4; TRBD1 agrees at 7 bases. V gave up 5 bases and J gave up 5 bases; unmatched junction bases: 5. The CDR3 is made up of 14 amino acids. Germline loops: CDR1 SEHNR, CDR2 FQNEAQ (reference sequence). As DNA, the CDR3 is TGTGCCAGCAGCCACGGGACAGAGAATGAAAAACTGTTTTTT. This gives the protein CASSHGTENEKLFF.

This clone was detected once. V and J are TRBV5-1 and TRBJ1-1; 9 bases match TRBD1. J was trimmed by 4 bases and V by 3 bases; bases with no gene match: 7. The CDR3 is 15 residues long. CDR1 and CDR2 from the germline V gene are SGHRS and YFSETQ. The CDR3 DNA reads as TGCGCCAGCAGCTCGATCGGGACAGGGATCACTGAAGCTTTCTTT. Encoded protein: CASSSIGTGITEAFF. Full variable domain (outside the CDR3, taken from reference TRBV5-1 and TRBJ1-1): KAGVTQTPRYLIKTRGQQVTLSCSPISGHRSVSWYQQTPGQGLQFLFEYFSETQRNKGNFPGRFSGRQFSNSRSEMNVSTLELGDSALYLCASSSIGTGITEAFFGQGTRLTVV.

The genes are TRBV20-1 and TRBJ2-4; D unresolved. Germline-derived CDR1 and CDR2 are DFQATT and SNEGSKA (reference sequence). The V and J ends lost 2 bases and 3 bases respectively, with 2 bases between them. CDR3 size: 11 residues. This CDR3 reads CSARIKNIQYF. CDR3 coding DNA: TGCAGTGCTAGAATCAAAAACATTCAGTACTTC.

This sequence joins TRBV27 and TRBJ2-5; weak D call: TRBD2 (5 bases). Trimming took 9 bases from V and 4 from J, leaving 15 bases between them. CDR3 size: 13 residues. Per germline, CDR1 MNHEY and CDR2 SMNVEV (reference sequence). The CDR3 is CASRTGVGETQYF. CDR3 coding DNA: TGTGCCAGTCGGACCGGGGTCGGAGAGACCCAGTACTTC.

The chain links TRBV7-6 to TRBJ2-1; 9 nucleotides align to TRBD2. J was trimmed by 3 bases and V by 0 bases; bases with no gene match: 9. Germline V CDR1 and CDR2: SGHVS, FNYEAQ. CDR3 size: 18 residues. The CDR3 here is CASSLASSSGILYNEQFF. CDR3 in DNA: TGTGCCAGCAGCTTAGCCTCGTCTAGCGGGATCCTCTACAATGAGCAGTTCTTC.

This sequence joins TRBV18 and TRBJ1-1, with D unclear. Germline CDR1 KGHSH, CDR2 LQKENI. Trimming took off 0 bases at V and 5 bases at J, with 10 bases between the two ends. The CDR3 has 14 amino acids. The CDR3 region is CASSPPTLWTEAFF. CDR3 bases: TGTGCCAGCTCACCACCCACTCTTTGGACTGAAGCTTTCTTT.

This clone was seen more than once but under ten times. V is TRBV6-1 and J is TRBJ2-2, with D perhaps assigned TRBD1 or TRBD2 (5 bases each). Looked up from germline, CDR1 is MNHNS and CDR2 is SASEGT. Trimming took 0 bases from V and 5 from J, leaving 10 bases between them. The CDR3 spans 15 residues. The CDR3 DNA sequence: TGTGCCAGCAGTGAAGCGTCAGGGAGAACCGGGGAGCTGTTTTTT. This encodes CASSEASGRTGELFF.

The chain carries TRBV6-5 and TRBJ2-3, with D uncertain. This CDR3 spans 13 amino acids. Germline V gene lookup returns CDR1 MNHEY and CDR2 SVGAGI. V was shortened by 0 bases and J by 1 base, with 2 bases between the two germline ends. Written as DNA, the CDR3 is TGTGCCAGCAGTTACTCGGGCACAGATACGCAGTATTTT. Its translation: CASSYSGTDTQYF.

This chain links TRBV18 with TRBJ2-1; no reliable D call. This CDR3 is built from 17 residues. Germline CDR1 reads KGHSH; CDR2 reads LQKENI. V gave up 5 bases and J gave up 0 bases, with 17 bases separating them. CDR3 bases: TGTGCCAGCTCAATCAGTGCGGAACACAGCTCCTACAATGAGCAGTTCTTC. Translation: CASSISAEHSSYNEQFF. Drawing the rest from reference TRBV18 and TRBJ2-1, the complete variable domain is NAGVMQNPRHLVRRRGQEARLRCSPMKGHSHVYWYRQLPEEGLKFMVYLQKENIIDESGMPKERFSAEFPKEGPSILRIQQVVRGDSAAYFCASSISAEHSSYNEQFFGPGTRLTVL.